Listed here is a single T cell receptor (beta chain). What it binds is not known. 60 Vbeta and 13 Jbeta primers were used in PCR. The method was immunoSEQ multiplex PCR; TCRdb's version includes in-frame clones alone and lacks a portion of them. The profile covers about 160,000 clones, with around four fifths appearing a single time and 1.3% taken by the ten largest. The germline V gene has CDR1 SGHDT and CDR2 YYEEEE. CDR3 length: 15 amino acids. V was clipped by 4 bases and J by 2 bases; unmatched bases: 5. The sample is drawn from a study of cytomegalovirus exposure and HLA in healthy donors. Study-level findings and limits: V- and J-gene trimming of TCR beta was linked (in a later analysis) to a missense DCLRE1C variant. In vitro confirmation showed a few CMV-associated chains to be CMV antigen specific. In the analysis, some V segments, TRBV6-2 and TRBV6-3 included, were excluded as indistinguishable.

Sample: PBMCs. The receptor was isolated from a man aged 30 to 39 in good health and CMV-seronegative. The J gene is TRBJ1-3, the V gene TRBV5-6; TRBD1 aligns across 8 bases. CDR3: CASSLTGDAGNTIYF. As DNA, the CDR3 is TGTGCCAGCAGCCTGACAGGGGATGCTGGAAACACCATATATTTT.